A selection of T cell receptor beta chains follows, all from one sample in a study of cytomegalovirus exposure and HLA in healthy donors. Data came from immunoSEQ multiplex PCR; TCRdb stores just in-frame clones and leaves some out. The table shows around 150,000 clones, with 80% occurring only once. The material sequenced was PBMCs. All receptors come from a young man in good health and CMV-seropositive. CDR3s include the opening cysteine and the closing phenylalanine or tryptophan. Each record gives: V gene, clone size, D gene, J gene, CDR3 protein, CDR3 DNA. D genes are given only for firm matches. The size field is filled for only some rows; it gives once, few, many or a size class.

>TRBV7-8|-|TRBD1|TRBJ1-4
CASSLSVRQGYEKLFF
TGTGCCAGCAGCTTAAGTGTACGACAGGGTTACGAAAAACTGTTTTTT
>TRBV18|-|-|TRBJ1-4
CASSPQQTLNEKLFF
TGTGCCAGCTCACCACAGCAGACTTTAAATGAAAAACTGTTTTTT
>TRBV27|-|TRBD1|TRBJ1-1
CASSPFDRGRAAFF
TGTGCCAGCAGTCCATTCGACAGGGGGCGCGCAGCTTTCTTT
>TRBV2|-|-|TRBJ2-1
CASSALESYNEQFF
TGTGCCAGCAGTGCCCTAGAATCCTACAATGAGCAGTTCTTC
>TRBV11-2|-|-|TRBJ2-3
CASSSPVVVGLVADTQYF
TGTGCCAGCAGCTCACCGGTTGTTGTGGGCCTGGTCGCAGATACGCAGTATTTT
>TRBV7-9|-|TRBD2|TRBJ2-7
CASSIGLAGGEQYF
TGTGCCAGCAGCATAGGACTAGCGGGAGGTGAGCAGTACTTC
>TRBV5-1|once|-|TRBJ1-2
CASSLYSANYGYTF
TGCGCCAGCAGCTTGTACAGTGCTAACTATGGCTACACCTTC
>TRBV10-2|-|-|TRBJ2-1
CASSDWSVDEQFF
TGCGCCAGCAGTGACTGGTCGGTCGATGAGCAGTTCTTC
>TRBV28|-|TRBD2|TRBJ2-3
CASSRTSGYTDTQYF
TGTGCCAGCAGTCGGACTAGCGGCTACACAGATACGCAGTATTTT
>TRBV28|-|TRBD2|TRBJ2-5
CASSWEGRGTQYF
TGTGCCAGCAGCTGGGAGGGACGAGGGACCCAGTACTTC
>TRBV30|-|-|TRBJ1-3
CAWSKGNTIYF
TGTGCCTGGAGCAAAGGAAACACCATATATTTT
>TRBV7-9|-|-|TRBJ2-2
CASSRGQTNTGELFF
TGTGCCAGCAGCCGTGGACAGACGAACACCGGGGAGCTGTTTTTT
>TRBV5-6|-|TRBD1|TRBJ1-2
CASSLAGGNYGYTF
TGTGCCAGCAGCTTGGCAGGGGGGAACTATGGCTACACCTTC
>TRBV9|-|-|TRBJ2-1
CASMGGSGSYNEQFF
TGTGCCAGCATGGGGGGTAGTGGGTCCTACAATGAGCAGTTCTTC
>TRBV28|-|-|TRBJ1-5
CASSNAGAGQPQHF
TGTGCCAGCAGTAACGCGGGGGCAGGGCAGCCCCAGCATTTT
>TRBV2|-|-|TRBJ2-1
CASRVSGVKQFF
TGTGCCAGCAGGGTATCGGGGGTTAAGCAGTTCTTC
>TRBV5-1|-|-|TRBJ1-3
CASSLYPGRSGNTIYF
TGCGCCAGCAGCTTGTATCCAGGCCGCTCTGGAAACACCATATATTTT
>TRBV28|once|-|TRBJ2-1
CASSLSRGWSEQFF
TGTGCCAGCAGTTTGTCCAGGGGATGGAGTGAGCAGTTCTTC
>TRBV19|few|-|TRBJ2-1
CASSIGWGREQIGEQFF
TGTGCCAGTAGTATAGGTTGGGGCAGGGAACAGATAGGTGAGCAGTTCTTC
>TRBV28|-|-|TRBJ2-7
CASSHTLVFGEQYF
TGTGCCAGCAGCCATACCTTAGTCTTCGGGGAGCAGTACTTC
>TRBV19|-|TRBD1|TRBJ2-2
CASAGGWEHSGELFF
TGTGCCAGTGCAGGGGGCTGGGAGCACAGCGGGGAGCTGTTTTTT
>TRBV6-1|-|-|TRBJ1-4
CASSEAARGARFGIF
TGTGCCAGCAGTGAAGCAGCTCGGGGGGCGCGTTTCGGGATTTTT
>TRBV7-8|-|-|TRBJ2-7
CASSFQVGQGEQYF
TGTGCCAGCAGCTTCCAAGTGGGGCAGGGGGAGCAGTACTTC
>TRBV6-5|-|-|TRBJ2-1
CASSYSVNGQFF
TGTGCCAGCAGTTATTCAGTCAATGGGCAGTTCTTC
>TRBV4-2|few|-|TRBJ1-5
CASSQARQGNQPQHF
TGTGCCAGCAGCCAGGCCAGACAGGGCAATCAGCCCCAGCATTTT